The T cell receptor beta chain described here comes from a study of T cell responses to AZD1222 COVID-19 vaccine. The study's findings and limits: Targeting of unmutated variant regions was reportedly seen in nearly half of spike-specific TCRs. Only after the peak T cell response were repertoires sampled. Clonal diversity was possibly underestimated, and white British individuals and females predominated among donors. Recipients of AZD1222 seropositive at baseline numbered only six or seven.

V was trimmed by 2 bases and J by 6 bases, leaving 16 bases between them. Germline assignment: CDR1 GTSNPN and CDR2 SVGIG (reference sequence). The CDR3 loop spans 15 amino acids. Profiling relied on immunoSEQ multiplex PCR, and the TCRdb table lists in-frame clones only, not all of them. The table records over 65,000 clones, roughly 90% of them present only once. A remark on this clone: Its antigen is not known.

This receptor was taken from an adult who received the AZD1222 COVID-19 vaccine. V gene TRBV30 combines with J gene TRBJ1-4; D is uncertain. The source material was peripheral blood, sampled 28 days after the second AZD1222 dose. CDR3: CAWSPGVVGDEKLFF. CDR3 nucleotide sequence: TGTGCCTGGAGTCCCGGGGTTGTAGGTGATGAAAAACTGTTTTTT.